This is a list of T cell receptor beta chains from one sample in a study of blood T cell repertoires in COVID-19. Profiling relied on immunoSEQ multiplex PCR, and the TCRdb table lists in-frame clones only, not all of them. The sample records approximately 130,000 clones, roughly four fifths being singletons. The sample taken for sequencing was PBMCs or T cells enriched from blood (not recorded which). The receptors derive from a man under 40 who had recovered from COVID-19. CDR3s include the opening cysteine and the closing phenylalanine or tryptophan. A D gene is named only where the DNA matches it firmly. Clone size is stated in some rows and not others, as once, few, many or a class when expanded.

D	size	V	J	length	DNA	CDR3
NA	NA	TRBV18	TRBJ2-1	13	TGTGCCAGCTCACCGCCCAACAGGGATGAGCAGTTCTTC	CASSPPNRDEQFF
NA	NA	TRBV19	TRBJ2-1	14	TGTGCCAGTAGTATCCCTCCCGGGAACAATGAGCAGTTCTTC	CASSIPPGNNEQFF
NA	NA	TRBV19	TRBJ2-1	15	TGTGCCAGTAGTTGGATCGCGGATTCATACAATGAGCAGTTCTTC	CASSWIADSYNEQFF
NA	once	TRBV2	TRBJ1-4	16	TGTGCCAGCCTTTGGACAGCCTCCGCAACTAATGAAAAACTGTTTTTT	CASLWTASATNEKLFF
NA	NA	TRBV19	TRBJ1-5	13	TGTGCCAGTATCGGCATGCAGGGACAGCCCCAGCATTTT	CASIGMQGQPQHF
TRBD1	few	TRBV2	TRBJ1-2	15	TGTGCCAGCAGCTCCAGGGGGGGACAGGGAGATGGCTACACCTTC	CASSSRGGQGDGYTF
TRBD1	NA	TRBV5-1	TRBJ2-1	15	TGCGCCAGCAGCTTCGATCCGGGACAGGGGAATGAGCAGTTCTTC	CASSFDPGQGNEQFF
TRBD1	few	TRBV7-9	TRBJ1-1	15	TGTGCCAGCAGCTTAGCAGACAGGGGTGGCACTGAAGCTTTCTTT	CASSLADRGGTEAFF
NA	NA	TRBV27	TRBJ1-5	15	TGTGCCAGCAGTCCCGAGGGTGGGGTCAATCAGCCCCAGCATTTT	CASSPEGGVNQPQHF
TRBD1	NA	TRBV6-5	TRBJ1-6	14	TGTGCCAGCAGTCTCCCGGGACAGACTTCACCCCTCCACTTT	CASSLPGQTSPLHF
TRBD2	NA	TRBV15	TRBJ2-1	15	TGTGCCACCAGCCCCCGGACTAGCGGGAGCAATGAGCAGTTCTTC	CATSPRTSGSNEQFF
TRBD2	NA	TRBV19	TRBJ2-1	15	TGTGCCAGTAGTATCGGACTAGCTTCGGGTAATGAGCAGTTCTTC	CASSIGLASGNEQFF
NA	NA	TRBV27	TRBJ1-1	11	TGTGCCAGCAGTTCCGGGTTTGAAGCTTTCTTT	CASSSGFEAFF
TRBD2	NA	TRBV5-4	TRBJ2-1	14	TGTGCCAGCAGCTTGGGGACTAGCCCGGATGAGCAGTTCTTC	CASSLGTSPDEQFF
TRBD2	NA	TRBV19	TRBJ2-5	15	TGTGCCAGTAGTATAGGCGGGGGGCCCGGAGAGACCCAGTACTTC	CASSIGGGPGETQYF
TRBD2	NA	TRBV6-2/TRBV6-3	TRBJ2-2	16	TGTGCCAGCAGCCTCCTGCGGGGGGGGAACACCGGGGAGCTGTTTTTT	CASSLLRGGNTGELFF
TRBD1	NA	TRBV7-2	TRBJ2-2	15	TGTGCCAGCAGCTCACAGGGGCTAAACACCGGGGAGCTGTTTTTT	CASSSQGLNTGELFF
TRBD1	few	TRBV19	TRBJ2-7	15	TGTGCCAGTAGTATAGGACAGGGGTTATCCTACGAGCAGTACTTC	CASSIGQGLSYEQYF
TRBD1	NA	TRBV9	TRBJ1-3	18	TGTGCCAGCAGCGTAGCTGCGACAGGGGGACTCTCTGGAAACACCATATATTTT	CASSVAATGGLSGNTIYF
NA	NA	TRBV6-6	TRBJ1-2	15	TGTGCCAGCAGTTACACAGAGACAGCCGACTATGGCTACACCTTC	CASSYTETADYGYTF
TRBD2	NA	TRBV6-2/TRBV6-3	TRBJ2-2	16	TGTGCCAGCAGTGTAGTTGACGGGGGGGTCTCCGGGGAGCTGTTTTTT	CASSVVDGGVSGELFF
TRBD2	NA	TRBV30	TRBJ2-7	14	TGTGCCTGGAGAAAGACTAGCGGGAGATACGAGCAGTACTTC	CAWRKTSGRYEQYF
TRBD2	NA	TRBV5-4	TRBJ2-1	15	TGTGCCAGCAGCTTGCCGGGGGGAACATACAATGAGCAGTTCTTC	CASSLPGGTYNEQFF
TRBD2	NA	TRBV18	TRBJ2-1	16	TGTGCCAGCTCACCTCTAGCGGGACCCGCCTACAATGAGCAGTTCTTC	CASSPLAGPAYNEQFF
NA	NA	TRBV5-4	TRBJ1-1	12	TGTGCCAGCAGCTCGTTTAACACTGAAGCTTTCTTT	CASSSFNTEAFF
NA	once	TRBV5-4	TRBJ1-2	13	TGTGCCAGCAGCATAAAAGGGGGCTATGGCTACACCTTC	CASSIKGGYGYTF
NA	NA	TRBV4-1	TRBJ1-2	14	TGCGCCAGCAGCCGGGGGGGCCTCGGAGGTGGCTACACCTTC	CASSRGGLGGGYTF
NA	NA	TRBV12-5	TRBJ2-3	14	TGTGCTAGTGGTCTACTCCGATGGACAGATACGCAGTATTTT	CASGLLRWTDTQYF
TRBD2	NA	TRBV6-5	TRBJ2-3	15	TGTGCCAGCAGCCTAGAGGGCGGGGGGTATGAAACGCAGTATTTT	CASSLEGGGYETQYF
NA	once	TRBV3-1/TRBV3-2	TRBJ1-5	15	TGTGCCAGCAGCCAAGGTGGCGGTAACAATCAGCCCCAGCATTTT	CASSQGGGNNQPQHF
TRBD2	NA	TRBV10-2	TRBJ2-7	15	TGCGCCAGCAGTGCGACTAGCGGGGCCTCCTACGAGCAGTACTTC	CASSATSGASYEQYF
NA	NA	TRBV4-1	TRBJ1-2	13	TGCGCCAGCAGCCAGGTCAGGGAAGCTGGCTACACCTTC	CASSQVREAGYTF
NA	NA	TRBV19	TRBJ2-4	13	TGTGCCAGTAGTGGCCAGGGATTCGGCATTCAGTACTTC	CASSGQGFGIQYF
NA	NA	TRBV5-1	TRBJ2-7	15	TGCGCCAGCAGCCTAGGACAGCAGCCTACCTACGAGCAGTACTTC	CASSLGQQPTYEQYF
NA	NA	TRBV3-1/TRBV3-2	TRBJ1-1	13	TGTGCCAGCAGCCAAGGTTTAAACACTGAAGCTTTCTTT	CASSQGLNTEAFF
TRBD1	NA	TRBV7-2	TRBJ2-5	15	TGTGCCAGCAGCAACTTAGGGGACAGGGACGAGACCCAGTACTTC	CASSNLGDRDETQYF
NA	once	TRBV3-1/TRBV3-2	TRBJ1-2	15	TGTGCCAGCAGCCCAGGCTGGGGGGGCATTGGTGGCTACACCTTC	CASSPGWGGIGGYTF
NA	once	TRBV6-1	TRBJ2-7	13	TGTGCCAGCAGTGATCACACAAGCTACGAGCAGTACTTC	CASSDHTSYEQYF
TRBD1	NA	TRBV5-1	TRBJ1-2	17	TGCGCCAGCAGCTTGTCATTTCTGGACAGGGTAGGCTATGGCTACACCTTC	CASSLSFLDRVGYGYTF
TRBD1	NA	TRBV6-5	TRBJ1-5	15	TGTGCCAGCAGTACCACCGGACAGGGGAATCAGCCCCAGCATTTT	CASSTTGQGNQPQHF
NA	NA	TRBV6-5	TRBJ1-2	12	TGTGCCAGCGCAAGGGGTGAAGATGGCTACACCTTC	CASARGEDGYTF